Listed here are 10 T cell receptor beta chains from one sample, sequenced in a study of blood T cell repertoires in COVID-19. This table comes from immunoSEQ multiplex PCR, and its TCRdb copy is limited to in-frame clones, with some not included. The sample holds some 240,000 clones; 75% to 90% are singletons and the top ten take 10%. What was sequenced was peripheral blood. These receptors were collected from a woman in her 70s with COVID-19, enrolled during active disease.

V and J are TRBV11-3 and TRBJ2-3; no firm D call. This CDR3 is 14 amino acids long. Germline values: CDR1 SGHNT, CDR2 YENEEA. Trimming stripped 5 bases from V and 2 bases from J, with 11 bases between. Here the CDR3 reads CASSAGLTTDTQYF. The CDR3 nucleotides are TGTGCCAGCAGCGCAGGATTAACCACAGATACGCAGTATTTT.

The chain joins TRBV19 to TRBJ1-6, with TRBD1 matching over 9 bases. Germline loops: CDR1 LNHDA, CDR2 SQIVND (reference sequence). Trimming removed 3 bases from V and 14 bases from J; junction bases left unmatched: 11. This CDR3 has 15 residues. Here the CDR3 DNA reads TGTGCCAGTAGTATCCGCGGGACAGGGACTAAAGCCCTCCACTTT. Translated, it gives CASSIRGTGTKALHF.

This chain links TRBV3-1 (or the pseudogene TRBV3-2) with TRBJ2-3; D not certain. CDR3 length: 12 amino acids. The V gene's germline CDR1 is LGHDT and CDR2 YNNKEL (reference sequence). Trimming took 4 bases from V and 6 from J, leaving 8 bases between them. CDR3 in DNA: TGTGCCAGCAGCCTAAGCCACGATACGCAGTATTTT. It yields the protein CASSLSHDTQYF.

The chain employs TRBV6-1 and TRBJ1-2; no clear D. CDR1 and CDR2 from the germline V gene are MNHNS and SASEGT. V dropped 0 bases and J dropped 8 bases, with 10 bases sitting between them. CDR3 length equals 13 residues. The DNA for the CDR3 is TGTGCCAGCAGTGAAGCGGAGGGTCGGGGCTACACCTTC. Its protein is CASSEAEGRGYTF.

This chain connects TRBV27 to TRBJ1-2; 7 nucleotides line up with TRBD1. Germline V CDR1 and CDR2: MNHEY, SMNVEV (reference sequence). The junction had 13 bases not matched to a gene; V was cut back by 8 bases and J by 7 bases. The length of the CDR3 is 14 residues. CDR3 DNA: TGTGCCAGCCTATCTCCGACAGGGCTGGCTGGCTACACCTTC. Its protein product is CASLSPTGLAGYTF.

The rearrangement uses TRBV11-2 and TRBJ2-1; TRBD2 agrees at 8 bases. This CDR3 contains 15 residues. With 6 bases clipped from V and 5 bases from J, the junction kept 9 bases outside the gene matches. Germline V CDR1 and CDR2: SGHAT, FQNNGV. CDR3 residues: CASSQLLAENNEQFF. CDR3 nucleotides: TGTGCCAGCAGTCAACTACTAGCGGAAAACAATGAGCAGTTCTTC.

V is TRBV7-9 and J is TRBJ2-3; D might be TRBD2 (5 bases). The CDR3 sequence is 15 residues long. V was pared by 2 bases and J by 7 bases, with 16 bases between. CDR1 is SEHNR and CDR2 is FQNEAQ in the germline V gene (reference sequence). The CDR3 DNA sequence: TGTGCCAGCAGCTTACCCCGGACTCTACACTATACGCAGTATTTT. This gives the protein CASSLPRTLHYTQYF.

This chain uses TRBV7-2 with TRBJ2-2, with D unclear. Germline V gene sequence: CDR1 SGHTA, CDR2 FQGNSA. The CDR3 has 16 amino acids. Deletions cut 6 bases from V and 7 bases from J, with 21 bases between. The chain's CDR3 is CASRPLIWSRIGELFF. The CDR3 DNA reads TGTGCCAGCAGACCCCTTATTTGGTCGCGGATCGGGGAGCTGTTTTTT.

The chain recombines TRBV3-1 (or the pseudogene TRBV3-2) with TRBJ1-5; no firm D call. Germline CDR1 and CDR2: LGHDT and YNNKEL (reference sequence). V lost 3 bases, J lost 3 bases, and 6 bases lay in between. This CDR3 is built from 13 residues. CDR3 sequence (DNA): TGTGCCAGCAGCCAGGGCCTCAATCAGCCCCAGCATTTT. Amino acids: CASSQGLNQPQHF.

This clone was detected only a few times. This chain connects TRBV7-2 to TRBJ2-1, with 7 bases aligning to TRBD2. CDR1 is SGHTA, CDR2 FQGNSA, per germline. CDR3 length equals 16 residues. V shed 6 bases, J shed 0 bases, and the junction held 8 bases outside the gene matches. The CDR3 nucleotides read TGTGCCAGCAGTCTAGTGGGCGGGAGCTCCTACAATGAGCAGTTCTTC. Encoded protein: CASSLVGGSSYNEQFF.